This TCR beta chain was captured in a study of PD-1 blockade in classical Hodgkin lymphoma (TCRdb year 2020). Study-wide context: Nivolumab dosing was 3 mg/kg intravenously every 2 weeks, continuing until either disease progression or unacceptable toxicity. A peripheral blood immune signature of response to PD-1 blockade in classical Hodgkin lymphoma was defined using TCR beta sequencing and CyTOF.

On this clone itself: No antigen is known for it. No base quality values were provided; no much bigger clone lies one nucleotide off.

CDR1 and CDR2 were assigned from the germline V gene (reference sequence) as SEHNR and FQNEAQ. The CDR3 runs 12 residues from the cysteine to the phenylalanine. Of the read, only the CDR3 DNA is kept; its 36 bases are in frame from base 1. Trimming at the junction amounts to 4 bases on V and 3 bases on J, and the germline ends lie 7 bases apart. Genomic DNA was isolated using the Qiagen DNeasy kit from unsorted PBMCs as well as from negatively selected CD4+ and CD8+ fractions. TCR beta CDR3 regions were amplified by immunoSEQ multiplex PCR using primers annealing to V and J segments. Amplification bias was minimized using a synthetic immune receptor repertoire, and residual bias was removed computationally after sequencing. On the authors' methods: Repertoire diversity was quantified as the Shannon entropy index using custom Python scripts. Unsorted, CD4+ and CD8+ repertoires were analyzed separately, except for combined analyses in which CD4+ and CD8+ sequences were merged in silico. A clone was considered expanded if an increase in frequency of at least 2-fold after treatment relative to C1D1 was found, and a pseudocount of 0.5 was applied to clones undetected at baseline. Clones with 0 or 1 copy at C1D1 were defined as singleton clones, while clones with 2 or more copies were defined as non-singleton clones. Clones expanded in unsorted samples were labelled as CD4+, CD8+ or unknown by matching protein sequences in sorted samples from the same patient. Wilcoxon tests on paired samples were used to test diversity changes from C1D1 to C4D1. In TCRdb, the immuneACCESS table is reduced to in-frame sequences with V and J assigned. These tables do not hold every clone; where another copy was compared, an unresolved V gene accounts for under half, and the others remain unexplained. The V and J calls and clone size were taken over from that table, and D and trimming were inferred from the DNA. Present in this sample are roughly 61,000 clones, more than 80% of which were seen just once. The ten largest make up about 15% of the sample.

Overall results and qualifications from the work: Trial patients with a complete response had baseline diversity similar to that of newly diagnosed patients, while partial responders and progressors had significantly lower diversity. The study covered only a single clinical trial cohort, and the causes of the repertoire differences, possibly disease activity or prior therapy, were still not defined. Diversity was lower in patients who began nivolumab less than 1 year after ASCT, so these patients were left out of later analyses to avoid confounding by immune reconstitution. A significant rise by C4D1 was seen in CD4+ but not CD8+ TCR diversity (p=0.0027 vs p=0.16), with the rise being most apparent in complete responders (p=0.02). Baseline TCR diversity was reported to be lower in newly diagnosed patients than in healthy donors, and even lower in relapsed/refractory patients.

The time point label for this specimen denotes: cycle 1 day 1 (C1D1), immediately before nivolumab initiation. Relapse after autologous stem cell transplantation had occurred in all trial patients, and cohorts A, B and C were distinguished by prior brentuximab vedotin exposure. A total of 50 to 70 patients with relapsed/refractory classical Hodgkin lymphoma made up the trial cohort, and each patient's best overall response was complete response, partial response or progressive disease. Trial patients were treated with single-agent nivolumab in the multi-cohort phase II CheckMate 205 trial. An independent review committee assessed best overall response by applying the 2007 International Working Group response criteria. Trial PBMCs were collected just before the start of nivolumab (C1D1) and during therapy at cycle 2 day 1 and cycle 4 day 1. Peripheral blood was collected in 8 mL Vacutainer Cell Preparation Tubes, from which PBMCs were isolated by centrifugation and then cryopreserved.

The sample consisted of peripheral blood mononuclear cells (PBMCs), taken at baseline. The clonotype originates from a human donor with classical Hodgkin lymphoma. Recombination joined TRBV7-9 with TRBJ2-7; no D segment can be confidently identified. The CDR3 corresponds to CASSSLIYEQYF. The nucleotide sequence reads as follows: TGTGCCAGCAGCTCGTTGATCTACGAGCAGTACTTC.